The 23 T cell receptor beta chains below were found in one sample sequenced in a study of Ad26.COV2.S vaccination and SARS-CoV-2 variants. The table came from immunoSEQ multiplex PCR; TCRdb's copy has only in-frame clones and leaves some out. This sample has about 350,000 clones; approximately 90% occur once, and the top ten carry 3% to 4%. The sequencing used peripheral blood, collected after recovery from COVID-19. The receptor set was obtained from a human donor who had recovered from COVID-19.

The chain employs TRBV6-5 and TRBJ1-2, with D hard to call. This CDR3 contains 13 residues. V was pared by 6 bases and J by 1 base, with 9 bases between. Germline CDR1 is MNHEY and CDR2 is SVGAGI. The CDR3, as DNA: TGTGCCAGCAGATTCGACGGTAACTATGGCTACACCTTC. This translates into CASRFDGNYGYTF.

The chain is built from TRBV20-1 and TRBJ2-1, with a tentative D call TRBD1 (5 bases). The CDR3 runs 11 residues. CDR1 is DFQATT, CDR2 SNEGSKA, per germline (reference sequence). Trimming cost V 0 bases and J 15 bases, with 12 bases left between them. For the CDR3, the DNA is TGCAGTGCTAGAGATCTCAGGGTACTGTTCTTC. Protein: CSARDLRVLFF.

The chain joins TRBV5-1 to TRBJ1-3, with D unresolved. The CDR3 runs 13 residues. Trimming pared 4 bases from V and 2 bases from J, leaving 7 bases between. Germline lookup yields CDR1 SGHRS and CDR2 YFSETQ. CDR3 nucleotides: TGCGCCAGCAGCACGGTGCCTGGAAACACCATATATTTT. Residues: CASSTVPGNTIYF.

V gene TRBV6-2 or TRBV6-3 combines with J gene TRBJ1-5; perhaps TRBD1 as D (5 bases). CDR3 size: 13 residues. Trimming took 4 bases from V and 6 from J, leaving 10 bases between them. From germline, CDR1 is MNHEY and CDR2 SVGEGT. Here the CDR3 DNA reads TGTGCCAGCAGTTTAGGAGGGACTCAGCCCCAGCATTTT. Its translation: CASSLGGTQPQHF.

The rearrangement joins TRBV5-1 to TRBJ1-6; D perhaps matches TRBD1 (6 bases). In germline, CDR1 is SGHRS, CDR2 YFSETQ. The CDR3 length is 14 residues. The V end lost 2 bases, the J end lost 8 bases, and 11 bases lay between the germline ends. In DNA form, the CDR3 reads TGCGCCAGCAGCTTACGGGACACAGATTCACCCCTCCACTTT. It specifies CASSLRDTDSPLHF.

V and J are TRBV5-4 and TRBJ2-7, with TRBD1 matching over 7 bases. Germline trimming cut 4 bases from V and 0 bases from J; bases unmatched to any gene: 7. This CDR3 spans 15 amino acids. CDR1 is SGHNT and CDR2 is YYREEE in the germline V gene (reference sequence). In DNA form, the CDR3 reads TGTGCCAGCAGCCTGACAGGGACGGACTCCTACGAGCAGTACTTC. This translates into CASSLTGTDSYEQYF.

The V call is TRBV10-3, the J call TRBJ2-3; no reliable D call. Trimming cost V 6 bases and J 5 bases, with 12 bases left between them. The V gene's germline CDR1 is ENHRY and CDR2 SYGVKD. The CDR3 runs to 13 residues. This CDR3 reads CAIREGRGDTQYF. Here the CDR3 DNA reads TGTGCCATCAGGGAAGGGCGCGGAGATACGCAGTATTTT.

The chain uses TRBV7-9 and TRBJ1-3; 9 bases are a match to TRBD1. The CDR3 is made up of 14 amino acids. The germline CDR1 and CDR2 sequences are SEHNR and FQNEAQ (reference sequence). Losses at the gene ends were 3 bases for V and 3 bases for J; bases not matched to a gene: 0. The CDR3 nucleotides read TGTGCCAGCAGCTTGGACAGGGGTGGAAACACCATATATTTT. Translated, it gives CASSLDRGGNTIYF.

The chain combines TRBV4-1 with TRBJ1-6, with no clear D. This CDR3 comprises 19 residues. Germline loops: CDR1 MGHRA, CDR2 YSYEKL. V lost 3 bases to trimming and J lost 0 bases, with 18 bases between them. The CDR3 region is CASSHPSGDSLSYNSPLHF. DNA of the CDR3: TGCGCCAGCAGCCACCCCTCTGGTGACTCACTCTCCTATAATTCACCCCTCCACTTT.

The chain carries TRBV2 and TRBJ1-4; D not resolved. Trimming left V 4 bases short and J 5 bases short, with 8 bases between. This CDR3 comprises 13 residues. Germline CDR1 and CDR2: SNHLY and FYNNEI. As DNA, the CDR3 is TGTGCCAGCAGTGCACTGGAAAATGAAAAACTGTTTTTT. This translates into CASSALENEKLFF.

The chain carries TRBV19 and TRBJ1-5; D not resolved. The V end lost 0 bases, the J end lost 12 bases, and 9 bases lay between the germline ends. There are 12 residues in the CDR3. Germline CDR1 LNHDA, CDR2 SQIVND (reference sequence). The CDR3 DNA reads TGTGCCAGTAGTATAGAAGGGAGCAGCCAGCATTTT. The encoded protein is CASSIEGSSQHF.

The V call is TRBV6-6, the J call TRBJ1-3; D perhaps matches TRBD1 (6 bases). The CDR3 contains 15 residues. From germline, CDR1 is MNHNY and CDR2 SVGAGI (reference sequence). Trimming pared 5 bases from V and 2 bases from J, leaving 13 bases between. For the CDR3, the DNA is TGTGCCAGCAGTCCGAGTACAGGGACTGGAAACACCATATATTTT. The encoded protein is CASSPSTGTGNTIYF.

The chain carries TRBV19 and TRBJ1-1, with 8 bases that match TRBD1. Losses at the gene ends were 2 bases for V and 3 bases for J; bases not matched to a gene: 8. The length of the CDR3 is 16 residues. The germline CDR1 and CDR2 sequences are LNHDA and SQIVND (reference sequence). The CDR3 loop reads CASSIQGASLDTEAFF. The CDR3 DNA reads TGTGCCAGTAGTATACAGGGGGCAAGTTTGGACACTGAAGCTTTCTTT.

The rearrangement joins TRBV10-2 to TRBJ2-3; TRBD2 might be the D (6 bases). The CDR3 runs to 13 residues. V lost 4 bases and J lost 7, with 12 bases in between. Germline values: CDR1 WSHSY, CDR2 SAAADI. The CDR3 loop reads CASSGSSENTQYF. The CDR3 region has the DNA TGCGCCAGCAGTGGCTCTAGCGAAAATACGCAGTATTTT.

The V and J genes are TRBV18 and TRBJ2-7, with 7 nucleotides matching TRBD1. Germline CDR1 KGHSH, CDR2 LQKENI. This CDR3 is 14 amino acids long. J was trimmed by 3 bases and V by 8 bases; bases with no gene match: 10. CDR3 bases: TGTGCCAGCCACCAGGGCAGGGGGATCTACGAGCAGTACTTC. Encoded protein: CASHQGRGIYEQYF.

The chain couples TRBV4-1 to TRBJ1-2, with 11 bases matching TRBD1. V shed 0 bases and J 6 bases; nucleotides not matched to a gene: 9. The CDR3 extends over 17 amino acids. Germline-derived CDR1 and CDR2 are MGHRA and YSYEKL. CDR3: CASSQEFGTGGGNGYTF. CDR3 bases: TGCGCCAGCAGCCAAGAGTTTGGGACAGGGGGAGGTAATGGCTACACCTTC.

For the CDR3, the DNA is TGTGCCATCAGTGAGGGACAGCAACAAGAGACCCAGTACTTC. It codes for CAISEGQQQETQYF. This chain links TRBV10-3 with TRBJ2-5; weak D call: TRBD1 (6 bases). V was cut by 2 bases and J by 2 bases, with 9 bases left in between. CDR1 is ENHRY, CDR2 SYGVKD, per germline. The CDR3 covers 14 residues.

A single count supports this clone. The genes are TRBV11-3 and TRBJ2-2; 12 bases align to TRBD2. The CDR3 runs 17 residues. Trimming took 1 base from V and 6 from J; bases not matched to a gene: 6. Germline CDR1 is SGHNT and CDR2 is YENEEA. CDR3 residues: CASSLAWASGGAGELFF. In nucleotides, the CDR3 is TGTGCCAGCAGCTTAGCCTGGGCTAGCGGGGGGGCCGGGGAGCTGTTTTTT.

This clone was detected once. The chain uses TRBV7-8 and TRBJ2-7, with unresolved D. The V gene's germline CDR1 is SGHVS and CDR2 FQNEAQ. V was trimmed by 5 bases and J by 3 bases, leaving 11 bases between them. The CDR3 has 13 residues. CDR3 sequence reads: CASSGTENYEQYF. DNA for the CDR3: TGTGCCAGCAGCGGTACAGAGAACTACGAGCAGTACTTC.

This clone is a singleton in its sample. This chain uses TRBV6-5 with TRBJ1-1, with D unresolved. Trimming stripped 2 bases from V and 2 bases from J, with 15 bases between. The germline V gene has CDR1 MNHEY and CDR2 SVGAGI. The CDR3 runs 16 residues. CDR3 coding DNA: TGTGCCAGCAGTTACGGGGAGAGAGCTGATAACACTGAAGCTTTCTTT. Translated: CASSYGERADNTEAFF.

This sequence joins TRBV5-4 and TRBJ2-5; D is uncertain. Germline CDR1 reads SGHNT; CDR2 reads YYREEE (reference sequence). The V end lost 0 bases, the J end lost 2 bases, and 8 bases lay between the germline ends. The length of the CDR3 is 14 residues. The CDR3 is CASSLVGRQETQYF. CDR3 bases: TGTGCCAGCAGCTTGGTAGGTCGGCAAGAGACCCAGTACTTC. Full variable domain (rest looked up from reference TRBV5-4 and TRBJ2-5): ETGVTQSPTHLIKTRGQQVTLRCSSQSGHNTVSWYQQALGQGPQFIFQYYREEENGRGNFPPRFSGLQFPNYSSELNVNALELDDSALYLCASSLVGRQETQYFGPGTRLLVL.

The chain recombines TRBV3-1 (or the pseudogene TRBV3-2) with TRBJ2-5, with D unclear. Germline assignment: CDR1 LGHDT and CDR2 YNNKEL (reference sequence). Deletions cut 6 bases from V and 4 bases from J, with 9 bases between. The CDR3 runs 12 residues. CDR3 nucleotide sequence: TGTGCCAGCAGGGTTTTGGGAGAGACCCAGTACTTC. Its translation is CASRVLGETQYF.

The CDR3 region has the DNA TGTGCCAGCAGTCCCGGGAGGGGGCCGACCGGGGAGCTGTTTTTT. The encoded protein is CASSPGRGPTGELFF. This chain uses TRBV6-4 with TRBJ2-2; possible D gene TRBD2, 8 bases. Germline lookup yields CDR1 MRHNA and CDR2 SNTAGT. The CDR3 has 15 residues. V was clipped by 5 bases and J by 5 bases, with 15 bases between them.